Shown below are 10 T cell receptor beta chains from a single sample sequenced in a study of T-cell memory formation after mild COVID-19. TCRdb re-derived calls from the 5' RACE reads in MiXCR, one entry per CDR3 protein. The sample contains tens of thousands of distinct CDR3 sequences, 16% of which appear only once. Input material: PBMCs or a T cell subset sorted from them (not recorded which). The receptors originated from an adult woman who had mild COVID-19 (a few samples of this study predate the infection). Cell type and time point are not known.

This clonotype has only a few counts. This chain uses TRBV4-1 with TRBJ2-5; 8 bases agree with TRBD1. The CDR3 is 16 residues long. The J segment lost 5 bases and the V segment lost 1 base, leaving 9 bases of the junction unmatched. CDR1 is MGHRA, CDR2 YSYEKL, per germline. CDR3 sequence reads: CASSQGWTGSTETQYF. The CDR3 bases are TGCGCCAGCAGCCAAGGGTGGACAGGGTCGACGGAGACCCAGTACTTC.

This clonotype showed up just a few times. The chain uses TRBV11-2 and TRBJ2-1; TRBD2 might be the D (6 bases). The germline V and J ends were trimmed by 6 bases and 4 bases, with 16 bases remaining between them. CDR1 SGHAT and CDR2 FQNNGV come from the germline V gene. This CDR3 has 15 amino acids. The CDR3 nucleotides are TGTGCCAGCAGTTCGGAGGGGCTAGTTTACAATGAGCAGTTCTTC. Translation gives CASSSEGLVYNEQFF.

The V call is TRBV19, the J call TRBJ1-4, with D possibly matching TRBD1 (5 bases). This CDR3 has 16 amino acids. Germline CDR1 LNHDA, CDR2 SQIVND (reference sequence). V was pared by 0 bases and J by 8 bases, with 16 bases between. The CDR3 DNA reads as TGTGCCAGTAGTATAGAAGACGACAGCACCGCCGAAAAACTGTTTTTT. Its translation is CASSIEDDSTAEKLFF.

In this sample, this clonotype turned up once. The chain combines TRBV6-6 with TRBJ1-1; TRBD1 agrees at 7 bases. CDR3 length: 13 residues. Looked up from germline, CDR1 is MNHNY and CDR2 is SVGAGI (reference sequence). V lost 6 bases, J lost 6 bases, and 7 bases stayed unmatched. This CDR3 reads CASRPGGFAEAFF. As DNA, the CDR3 is TGTGCCAGCAGGCCAGGGGGGTTCGCTGAAGCTTTCTTT.

This sequence joins TRBV6-1 and TRBJ1-3; 8 bases map to TRBD1. CDR1 MNHNS and CDR2 SASEGT come from the germline V gene. The CDR3 totals 15 residues. Unmatched junction bases numbered 5, after V lost 7 bases and J lost 0 bases. CDR3 sequence: CASKWDRNSGNTIYF. The CDR3 DNA follows: TGTGCCAGCAAGTGGGACAGGAACTCTGGAAACACCATATATTTT.

The genes are TRBV4-1 and TRBJ2-7; D unclear. V was pared by 1 base and J by 3 bases, with 7 bases between. The CDR3 has 13 amino acids. From germline, CDR1 is MGHRA and CDR2 YSYEKL. CDR3 DNA: TGCGCCAGCAGCCAAGGTACGGGCTACGAGCAGTACTTC. Its protein product is CASSQGTGYEQYF.

This clonotype was observed a handful of times. V usage is TRBV20-1 and J usage is TRBJ2-7, with 12 bases identical to TRBD2. V was clipped by 6 bases and J by 3 bases; unmatched bases: 9. Germline CDR1 DFQATT, CDR2 SNEGSKA (reference sequence). This CDR3 has 15 residues. CDR3 protein: CSALRLAGAHYEQYF. The CDR3 bases are TGCAGTGCCCTACGACTAGCGGGGGCCCACTACGAGCAGTACTTC.

This clonotype turned up a few times. This rearrangement joins TRBV12-3 or TRBV12-4 to TRBJ1-3, with D tentatively TRBD1 (5 bases). The CDR3 length is 14 residues. The V and J ends lost 2 bases and 16 bases respectively, with 21 bases between them. CDR3 nucleotide sequence: TGTGCCAGCAGTTTATATGACAGTTTCAGAGAGGGGTATTTT. The encoded protein is CASSLYDSFREGYF.

The chain uses TRBV7-9 and TRBJ2-2; D gene unclear. V gave up 5 bases and J gave up 2 bases, with 6 bases separating them. Germline CDR1 SEHNR, CDR2 FQNEAQ (reference sequence). This CDR3 contains 13 residues. The CDR3 is CASSASNTGELFF. As DNA, the CDR3 is TGTGCCAGCAGCGCCAGTAACACCGGGGAGCTGTTTTTT.

This clonotype was counted at least ten times. The V and J genes are TRBV7-2 and TRBJ2-7; a weak D match, TRBD1 (6 bases). There are 15 residues in the CDR3. Trimming cost V 4 bases and J 2 bases, with 15 bases left between them. Germline V gene data show CDR1 as SGHTA and CDR2 as FQGNSA. The CDR3 spells CASSYQGPPTYEQYF. CDR3 nucleotides: TGTGCCAGCAGCTATCAGGGGCCTCCTACCTACGAGCAGTACTTC.